This section outlines one T cell receptor beta chain sequence together with its context. No antigen is known for it. The data derive from a study of vaccination effects on CD4 cells after COVID-19. Following an approximately 10-day culture, CD4+ T cells were purified. The V end was cut by 0 bases, the J end by 4 bases, with 3 bases between. The CDR3 is 12 residues long. Germline V lookup: CDR1 WNHNN, CDR2 SYGVQD (reference sequence). The table came from immunoSEQ multiplex PCR; TCRdb's copy has only in-frame clones and leaves some out. The data show 70,000 to 85,000 clones, approximately 77% seen once.

The chain has TRBV10-1 and TRBJ2-5; D remains unclear. The TCR originated in a human donor who received a COVID-19 vaccine. This specimen consisted of CD4+ T cells from PBMCs cultured without peptide, obtained before COVID-19 vaccination. CDR3: CASSESRETQYF. In DNA form, the CDR3 reads TGCGCCAGCAGTGAGTCCCGAGAGACCCAGTACTTC.